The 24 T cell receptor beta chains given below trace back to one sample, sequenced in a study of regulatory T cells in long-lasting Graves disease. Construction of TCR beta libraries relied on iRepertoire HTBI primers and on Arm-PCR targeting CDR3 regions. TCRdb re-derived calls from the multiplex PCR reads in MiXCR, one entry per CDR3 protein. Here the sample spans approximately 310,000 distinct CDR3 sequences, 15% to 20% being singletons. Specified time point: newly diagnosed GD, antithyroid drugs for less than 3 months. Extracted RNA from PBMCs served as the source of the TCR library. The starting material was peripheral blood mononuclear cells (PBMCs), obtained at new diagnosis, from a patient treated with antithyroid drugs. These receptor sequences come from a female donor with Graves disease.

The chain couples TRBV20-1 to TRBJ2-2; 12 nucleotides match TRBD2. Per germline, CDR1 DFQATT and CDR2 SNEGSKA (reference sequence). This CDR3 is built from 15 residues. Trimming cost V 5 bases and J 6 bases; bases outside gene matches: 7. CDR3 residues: CSALSSGRAPGELFF. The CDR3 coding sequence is TGCAGTGCTCTCTCTAGCGGGAGGGCCCCCGGGGAGCTGTTTTTT.

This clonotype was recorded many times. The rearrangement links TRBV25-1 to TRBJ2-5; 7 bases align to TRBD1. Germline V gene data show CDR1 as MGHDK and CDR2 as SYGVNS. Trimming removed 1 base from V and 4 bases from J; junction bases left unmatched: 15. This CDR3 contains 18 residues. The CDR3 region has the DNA TGTGCCAGCAGTGAATTACAACAACCGGGACAGTCGGGAGAGACCCAGTACTTC. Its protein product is CASSELQQPGQSGETQYF. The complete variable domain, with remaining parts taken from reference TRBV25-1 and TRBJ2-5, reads EADIYQTPRYLVIGTGKKITLECSQTMGHDKMYWYQQDPGMELHLIHYSYGVNSTEKGDLSSESTVSRIRTEHFPLTLESARPSHTSQYLCASSELQQPGQSGETQYFGPGTRLLVL.

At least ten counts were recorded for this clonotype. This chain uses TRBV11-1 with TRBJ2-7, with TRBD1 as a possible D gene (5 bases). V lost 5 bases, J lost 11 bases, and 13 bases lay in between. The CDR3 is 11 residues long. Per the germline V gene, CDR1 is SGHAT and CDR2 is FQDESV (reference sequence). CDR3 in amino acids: CASSQGTWKYF. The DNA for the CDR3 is TGTGCCAGCAGCCAGGGAACCTGGAAGTACTTC.

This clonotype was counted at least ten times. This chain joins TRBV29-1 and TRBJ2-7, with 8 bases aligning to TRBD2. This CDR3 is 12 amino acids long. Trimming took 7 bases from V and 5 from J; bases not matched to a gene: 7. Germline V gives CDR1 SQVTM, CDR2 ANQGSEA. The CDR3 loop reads CSGRAGENEQYF. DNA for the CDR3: TGCAGCGGGAGAGCGGGAGAAAACGAGCAGTACTTC.

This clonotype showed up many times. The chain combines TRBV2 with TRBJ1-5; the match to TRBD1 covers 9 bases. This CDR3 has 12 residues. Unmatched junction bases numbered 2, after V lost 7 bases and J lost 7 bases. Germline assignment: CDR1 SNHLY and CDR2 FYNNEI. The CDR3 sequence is CASKTGGQPQHF. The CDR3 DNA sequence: TGTGCCAGCAAGACAGGGGGACAGCCCCAGCATTTT.

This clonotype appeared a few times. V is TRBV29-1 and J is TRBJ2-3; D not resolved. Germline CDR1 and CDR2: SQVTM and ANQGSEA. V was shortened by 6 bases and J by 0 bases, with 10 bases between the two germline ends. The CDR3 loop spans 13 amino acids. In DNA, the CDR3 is TGCAGCGTCCGGGCCCAAAGCACAGATACGCAGTATTTT. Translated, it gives CSVRAQSTDTQYF.

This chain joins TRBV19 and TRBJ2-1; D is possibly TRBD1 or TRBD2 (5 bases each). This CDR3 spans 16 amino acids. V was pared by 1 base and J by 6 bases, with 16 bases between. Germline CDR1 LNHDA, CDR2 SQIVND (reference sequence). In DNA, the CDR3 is TGTGCCAGTAGTATAGGAGGGGAGCCCGCAGCCAATGAGCAGTTCTTC. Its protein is CASSIGGEPAANEQFF.

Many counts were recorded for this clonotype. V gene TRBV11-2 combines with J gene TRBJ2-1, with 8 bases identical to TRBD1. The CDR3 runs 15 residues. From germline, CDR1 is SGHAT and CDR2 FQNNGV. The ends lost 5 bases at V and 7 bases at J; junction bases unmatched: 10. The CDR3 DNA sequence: TGTGCCAGCAGCAAATTAAGGACAGGGAGGAATGAGCAGTTCTTC. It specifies CASSKLRTGRNEQFF.

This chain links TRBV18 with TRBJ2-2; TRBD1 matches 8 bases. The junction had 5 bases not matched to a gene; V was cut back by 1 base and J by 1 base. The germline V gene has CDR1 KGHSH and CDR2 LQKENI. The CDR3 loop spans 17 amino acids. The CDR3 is CASSPRSGTGNTGELFF. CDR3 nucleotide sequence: TGTGCCAGCTCACCACGGTCCGGGACAGGGAACACCGGGGAGCTGTTTTTT. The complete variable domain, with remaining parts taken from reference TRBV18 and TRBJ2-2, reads NAGVMQNPRHLVRRRGQEARLRCSPMKGHSHVYWYRQLPEEGLKFMVYLQKENIIDESGMPKERFSAEFPKEGPSILRIQQVVRGDSAAYFCASSPRSGTGNTGELFFGEGSRLTVL.

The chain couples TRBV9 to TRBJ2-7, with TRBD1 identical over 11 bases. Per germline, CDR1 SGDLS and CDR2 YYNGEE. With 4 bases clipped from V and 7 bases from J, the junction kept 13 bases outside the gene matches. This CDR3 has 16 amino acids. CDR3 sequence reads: CASSKSPGQGEGEQYF. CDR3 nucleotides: TGTGCCAGCAGCAAGTCCCCGGGACAGGGGGAAGGGGAGCAGTACTTC.

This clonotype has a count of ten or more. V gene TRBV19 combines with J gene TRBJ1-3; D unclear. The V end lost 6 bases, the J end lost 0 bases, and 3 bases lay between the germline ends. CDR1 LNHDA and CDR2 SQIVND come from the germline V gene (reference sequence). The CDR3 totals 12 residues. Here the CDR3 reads CASRRSGNTIYF. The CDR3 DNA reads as TGTGCCAGTAGGCGCTCTGGAAACACCATATATTTT.

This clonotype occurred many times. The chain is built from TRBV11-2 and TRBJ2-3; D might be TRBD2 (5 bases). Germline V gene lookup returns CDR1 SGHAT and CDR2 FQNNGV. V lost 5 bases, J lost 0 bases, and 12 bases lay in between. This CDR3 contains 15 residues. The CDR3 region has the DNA TGTGCCAGCAGCCTCCGACTAACTAGCACAGATACGCAGTATTTT. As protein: CASSLRLTSTDTQYF.

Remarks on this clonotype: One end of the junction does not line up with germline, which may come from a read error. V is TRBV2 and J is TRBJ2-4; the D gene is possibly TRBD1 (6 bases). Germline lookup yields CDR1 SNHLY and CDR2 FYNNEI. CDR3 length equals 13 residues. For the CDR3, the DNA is TGTGCCACCAGTGAACAGGGAACAAACACTCAGTACTTC. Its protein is CATSEQGTNTQYF.

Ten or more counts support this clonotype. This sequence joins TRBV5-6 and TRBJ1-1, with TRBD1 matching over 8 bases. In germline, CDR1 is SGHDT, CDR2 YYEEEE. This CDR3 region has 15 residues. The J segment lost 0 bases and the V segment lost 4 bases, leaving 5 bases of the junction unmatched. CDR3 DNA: TGTGCCAGCAGCCCACAGGGGGGACTGAACACTGAAGCTTTCTTT. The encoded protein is CASSPQGGLNTEAFF. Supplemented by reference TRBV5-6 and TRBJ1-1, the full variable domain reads DAGVTQSPTHLIKTRGQQVTLRCSPKSGHDTVSWYQQALGQGPQFIFQYYEEEERQRGNFPDRFSGHQFPNYSSELNVNALLLGDSALYLCASSPQGGLNTEAFFGQGTRLTVV.

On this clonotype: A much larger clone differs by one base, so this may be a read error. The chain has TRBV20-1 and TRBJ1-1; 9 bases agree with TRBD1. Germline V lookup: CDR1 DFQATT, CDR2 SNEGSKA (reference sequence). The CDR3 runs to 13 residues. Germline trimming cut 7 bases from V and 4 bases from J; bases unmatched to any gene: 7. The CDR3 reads CSVSTGGSTEAFF. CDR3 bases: TGCAGTGTTTCGACAGGGGGGAGCACTGAAGCTTTCTTT.

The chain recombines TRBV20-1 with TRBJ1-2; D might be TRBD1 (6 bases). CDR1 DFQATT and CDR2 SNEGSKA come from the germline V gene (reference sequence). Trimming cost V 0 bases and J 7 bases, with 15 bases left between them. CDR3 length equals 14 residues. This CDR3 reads CSARDGSGVGGYTF. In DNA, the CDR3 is TGCAGTGCTAGAGATGGGTCAGGGGTGGGTGGCTACACCTTC.

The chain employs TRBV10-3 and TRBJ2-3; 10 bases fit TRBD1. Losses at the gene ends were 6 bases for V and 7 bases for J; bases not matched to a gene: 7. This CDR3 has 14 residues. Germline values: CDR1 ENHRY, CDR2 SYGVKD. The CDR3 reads CAIRGGTGAHTQYF. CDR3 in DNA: TGTGCCATCAGGGGGGGGACAGGGGCCCATACGCAGTATTTT.

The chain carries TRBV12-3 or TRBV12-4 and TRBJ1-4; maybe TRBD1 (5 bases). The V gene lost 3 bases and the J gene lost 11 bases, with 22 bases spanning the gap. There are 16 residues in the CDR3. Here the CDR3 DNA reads TGTGCCAGCAGTTTCGGGCAGCCCGCCTCGGGGGGGAAACTGTTTTTT. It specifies CASSFGQPASGGKLFF.

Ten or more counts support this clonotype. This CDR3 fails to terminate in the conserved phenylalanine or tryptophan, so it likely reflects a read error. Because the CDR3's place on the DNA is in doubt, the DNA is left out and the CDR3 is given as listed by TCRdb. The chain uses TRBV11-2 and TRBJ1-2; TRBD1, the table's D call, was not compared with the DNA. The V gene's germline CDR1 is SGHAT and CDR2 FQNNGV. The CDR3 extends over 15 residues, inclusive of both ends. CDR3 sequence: CASSWGSGSHYGYIL.

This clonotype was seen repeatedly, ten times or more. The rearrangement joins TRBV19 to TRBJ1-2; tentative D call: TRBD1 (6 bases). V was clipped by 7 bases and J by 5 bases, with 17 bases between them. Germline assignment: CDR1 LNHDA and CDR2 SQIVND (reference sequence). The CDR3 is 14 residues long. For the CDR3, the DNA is TGTGCCAGTATGGGGGCTAAAGCGCGGTATGGCTACACCTTC. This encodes CASMGAKARYGYTF.

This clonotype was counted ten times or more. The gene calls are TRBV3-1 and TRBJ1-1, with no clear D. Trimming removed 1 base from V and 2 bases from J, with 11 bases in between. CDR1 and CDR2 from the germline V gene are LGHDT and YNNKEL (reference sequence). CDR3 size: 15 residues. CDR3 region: CASSQGGGPNTEAFF. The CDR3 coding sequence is TGTGCCAGCAGCCAAGGCGGTGGTCCTAACACTGAAGCTTTCTTT.

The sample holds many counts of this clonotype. The CDR3 DNA reads TGTGCCAGCAGCCAAATCTCAGGTTCACCCCTCCACTTT. Amino acid sequence: CASSQISGSPLHF. The chain recombines TRBV27 with TRBJ1-6; D is unresolved. This CDR3 contains 13 residues. CDR1 is MNHEY, CDR2 SMNVEV, per germline (reference sequence). Trimming took off 6 bases at V and 9 bases at J, with 12 bases between the two ends.

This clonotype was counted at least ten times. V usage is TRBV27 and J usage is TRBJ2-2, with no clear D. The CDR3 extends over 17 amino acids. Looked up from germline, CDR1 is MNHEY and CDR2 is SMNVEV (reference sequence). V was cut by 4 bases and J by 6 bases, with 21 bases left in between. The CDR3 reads CASSSRQLAPHAGELFF. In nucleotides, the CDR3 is TGTGCCAGCAGTTCCAGGCAGTTGGCCCCACATGCCGGGGAGCTGTTTTTT.

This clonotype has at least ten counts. CDR3 loop: CASKVSRDYGYTF. In DNA, the CDR3 is TGTGCCAGCAAAGTAAGCCGGGACTATGGCTACACCTTC. This chain connects TRBV6-2 or TRBV6-3 to TRBJ1-2, with no clear D. The germline V and J ends were trimmed by 7 bases and 3 bases, with 12 bases remaining between them. Germline CDR1 reads MNHEY; CDR2 reads SVGEGT. This CDR3 region has 13 residues.